This TCR beta chain was captured by sequencing in a study of shared clonotypes between healthy human individuals. The assay was immunoSEQ multiplex PCR, and TCRdb's table has in-frame clones only and misses some. The data hold some 2,500,000 clones, with roughly 93% observed a single time. Germline CDR1 and CDR2: SGDLS and YYNGEE. This CDR3 has 17 residues. With V trimmed by 4 bases and J by 4 bases, 13 bases remained unmatched. V and J are TRBV9 and TRBJ2-3; 9 bases are a match to TRBD2. Material: naive CD4+ T cells from PBMCs. Described subset: CD45RA+ positively selected. This clonotype was obtained from a man aged 18 to 30 in good health. Some clones in this sample may be carry-over from other donors' samples. The CDR3 region is CASSPSSGGRAPDTQYF. Here the CDR3 DNA reads TGTGCCAGCAGCCCGAGCAGTGGCGGGAGGGCCCCAGATACGCAGTATTTT.